This T cell receptor beta chain was captured by sequencing in a study of OX40 agonist ivuxolimab in advanced cancers. In the study overall: From 23 to 79 years was the age range, with a mean of about 54 years, and nearly 85% were male. Previous treatment with anti-PD-1, anti-PD-L1 or anti-CTLA-4 therapy was allowed; 40% had received some.

Germline CDR1 SGHTA, CDR2 FQGTGA. V lost 5 bases, J lost 6 bases, and 1 base stayed unmatched. The CDR3 totals 13 residues. Patients were ineligible given autoimmune disease history or systemic immunosuppression. At cycle 4 day 1, cycle 7 day 1, and baseline, blood was sampled. Sequenced by immunoSEQ multiplex PCR; TCRdb stores in-frame clones only, minus some. The sample includes approximately 60,000 clones, approximately 93% of them seen just once. This TCR was sampled from an adult with an advanced solid tumor such as melanoma, head and neck, liver or kidney cancer. The rearrangement links TRBV7-3 to TRBJ2-2, with TRBD1 identical over 9 bases. Sequenced material: CD4+ or CD8+ T cells sorted from blood, taken in a trial of the OX40 agonist ivuxolimab. The CDR3 loop is CASSRQGAGELFF. In DNA, the CDR3 is TGTGCCAGCAGCCGACAGGGGGCCGGGGAGCTGTTTTTT.